The clone carrying this T cell receptor (beta chain) was seen a few times. This sample stems from a study of control samples from healthy donors and cancer patients. Sequencing was performed with immunoSEQ multiplex PCR; in TCRdb, only in-frame clones are kept and a portion is missing. The top ten clones hold less than 4% of a sample with 120,000 or so clones, more than 75% of them seen once. Input material: PBMCs. This TCR was recovered from an older woman with lung cancer.

CDR3 protein: CATSGQGSGNQPQHF. In DNA form, the CDR3 reads TGTGCCACCAGCGGACAGGGAAGTGGCAATCAGCCCCAGCATTTT. The chain uses TRBV15 and TRBJ1-5; 8 nucleotides line up with TRBD1. With 5 bases clipped from V and 2 bases from J, the junction kept 5 bases outside the gene matches. The CDR3 spans 15 residues. Germline values: CDR1 LNHNV, CDR2 YYDKDF (reference sequence).